Shown below are 25 T cell receptor beta chains from a single sample sequenced in a study of OX40 agonist ivuxolimab in advanced cancers. Clones were read by immunoSEQ multiplex PCR, and TCRdb kept only the in-frame ones, dropping some. The table lists roughly 100,000 clones, about 86% of them singletons. The sequenced sample was CD4+ or CD8+ T cells sorted from blood, obtained in a trial of the OX40 agonist ivuxolimab. The receptors originated from an adult with an advanced solid tumor such as melanoma, head and neck, liver or kidney cancer.

This clone was detected only once. The rearrangement uses TRBV9 and TRBJ1-1; a weak D match, TRBD1 (5 bases). This CDR3 contains 14 residues. V lost 3 bases to trimming and J lost 4 bases, with 13 bases between them. Per germline, CDR1 SGDLS and CDR2 YYNGEE. CDR3 sequence (DNA): TGTGCCAGCAGCGGGGGCCGGTGGAGCACTGAAGCTTTCTTT. This encodes CASSGGRWSTEAFF.

The chain joins TRBV25-1 to TRBJ2-7, with D unresolved. CDR1 is MGHDK, CDR2 SYGVNS, per germline. Trimming stripped 4 bases from V and 2 bases from J, with 9 bases between. The CDR3 totals 13 residues. The CDR3 spells CASSGWITYEQYF. CDR3 DNA sequence: TGTGCCAGCAGTGGTTGGATCACCTACGAGCAGTACTTC.

This clone occurred a few times. The chain combines TRBV28 with TRBJ1-2; D remains ambiguous. The V gene's germline CDR1 is MDHEN and CDR2 SYDVKM. The V gene lost 4 bases and the J gene lost 9 bases, with 12 bases spanning the gap. This CDR3 comprises 12 residues. The CDR3 DNA reads as TGTGCCAGCAGTTCCCTTTCGGGTCGCTACACCTTC. Protein product: CASSSLSGRYTF.

The genes are TRBV7-2 and TRBJ2-3, with no clear D. The CDR3 consists of 15 residues. Germline V CDR1 and CDR2: SGHTA, FQGNSA. The V end lost 1 base, the J end lost 2 bases, and 10 bases lay between the germline ends. This CDR3 reads CASSLEAGSTDTQYF. The CDR3 nucleotides are TGTGCCAGCAGCTTAGAGGCCGGGTCCACAGATACGCAGTATTTT.

The J gene is TRBJ1-2, the V gene TRBV10-3; D gene unclear. There are 12 residues in the CDR3. The germline V gene encodes CDR1 ENHRY and CDR2 SYGVKD. Trimming removed 8 bases from V and 8 bases from J, with 15 bases in between. DNA of the CDR3: TGTGCCATCGGAACCACATCGGGAGGCTACACCTTC. It translates to CAIGTTSGGYTF.

V is TRBV7-2 and J is TRBJ1-1, with unresolved D. The CDR3 is made up of 14 amino acids. Trimming took 6 bases from V and 4 from J, leaving 15 bases between them. Germline CDR1 and CDR2: SGHTA and FQGNSA. DNA of the CDR3: TGTGCCAGCAGTCCTTTTGCTAGGGTCACTGAAGCTTTCTTT. Protein product: CASSPFARVTEAFF.

This chain uses TRBV5-1 with TRBJ2-6, with D possibly TRBD1 on 6 matching bases. The CDR3 is 17 amino acids. Germline CDR1 SGHRS, CDR2 YFSETQ. V gave up 2 bases and J gave up 4 bases, with 16 bases separating them. Here the CDR3 DNA reads TGCGCCAGCAGCTTAAGGACACAGGGCTCCGGGGCCAACGTCCTGACTTTC. This gives the protein CASSLRTQGSGANVLTF.

V gene TRBV9 combines with J gene TRBJ2-2, with TRBD2 matching over 9 bases. V shed 4 bases, J shed 1 base, and the junction held 14 bases outside the gene matches. This CDR3 has 19 amino acids. Germline V CDR1 and CDR2: SGDLS, YYNGEE. The CDR3 DNA sequence: TGTGCCAGCAGCCCTCACATAGTGGGACTAGCCAAGAACACCGGGGAGCTGTTTTTT. Its protein is CASSPHIVGLAKNTGELFF.

The chain links TRBV30 to TRBJ1-5, with D tentatively TRBD1 (5 bases). CDR1 is GTSNPN, CDR2 SVGIG, per germline (reference sequence). V lost 1 base to trimming and J lost 3 bases, with 10 bases between them. CDR3 length: 14 residues. CDR3 DNA sequence: TGTGCCTGGAGTGGAGGGACCCTCAATCAGCCCCAGCATTTT. Translating it yields CAWSGGTLNQPQHF. The full variable domain, its missing parts supplied by reference TRBV30 and TRBJ1-5, is SQTIHQWPATLVQPVGSPLSLECTVEGTSNPNLYWYRQAAGRGLQLLFYSVGIGQISSEVPQNLSASRPQDRQFILSSKKLLLSDSGFYLCAWSGGTLNQPQHFGDGTRLSIL.

V gene TRBV6-5 combines with J gene TRBJ2-7; D perhaps matches TRBD2 (5 bases). CDR1 is MNHEY, CDR2 SVGAGI, per germline. This CDR3 spans 12 amino acids. V lost 5 bases, J lost 4 bases, and 9 bases lay in between. The CDR3 DNA sequence: TGTGCCAGCAGTGAGCGGCGGTACGAGCAGTACTTC. Its protein is CASSERRYEQYF.

This chain connects TRBV28 to TRBJ2-7, with D unclear. The CDR3 loop spans 12 amino acids. Trimming stripped 3 bases from V and 5 bases from J, with 8 bases between. Germline-derived CDR1 and CDR2 are MDHEN and SYDVKM. The CDR3 coding sequence is TGTGCCAGCAGTTTTCTTATGAACGAGCAGTACTTC. As protein: CASSFLMNEQYF.

The rearrangement links TRBV7-2 to TRBJ2-1, with TRBD1 identical over 7 bases. The germline V gene encodes CDR1 SGHTA and CDR2 FQGNSA. The J segment lost 9 bases and the V segment lost 3 bases, leaving 11 bases of the junction unmatched. This CDR3 has 15 amino acids. As DNA, the CDR3 is TGTGCCAGCAGCTTTCGAGGGGGCGAGAGAGGTGAGCAGTTCTTC. It yields the protein CASSFRGGERGEQFF.

This clone is a singleton in its sample. The rearrangement links TRBV10-3 to TRBJ2-4; D is undetermined. CDR1 is ENHRY and CDR2 is SYGVKD in the germline V gene. V lost 3 bases and J lost 0, with 9 bases in between. The CDR3 consists of 15 residues. The CDR3: CAISETDLAKNIQYF. The CDR3 DNA follows: TGTGCCATCAGTGAAACGGATCTAGCCAAAAACATTCAGTACTTC.

The chain carries TRBV5-1 and TRBJ1-4; 7 bases agree with TRBD1. The CDR3 is 15 residues long. CDR1 and CDR2 from the germline V gene are SGHRS and YFSETQ. J was trimmed by 6 bases and V by 4 bases; bases with no gene match: 9. The CDR3 sequence is CASSPTGLGDEKLFF. The CDR3 nucleotides are TGCGCCAGCAGCCCGACAGGGCTCGGGGATGAAAAACTGTTTTTT.

This rearrangement joins TRBV19 to TRBJ2-7; the match to TRBD1 covers 8 bases. This CDR3 has 13 residues. The trim removed 11 bases at V and 1 base at J, leaving 7 bases unmatched. In germline, CDR1 is LNHDA, CDR2 SQIVND (reference sequence). CDR3 sequence (DNA): TGTGCCGCCCAGGACAGGGCTTCCTACGAGCAGTACTTC. Protein sequence: CAAQDRASYEQYF.

This CDR3 is CASQTGEDEKLFF. As DNA, the CDR3 is TGTGCCAGCCAGACAGGGGAGGATGAAAAACTGTTTTTT. The rearrangement links TRBV2 to TRBJ1-4; 8 bases match TRBD1. Germline V lookup: CDR1 SNHLY, CDR2 FYNNEI. Losses at the gene ends were 8 bases for V and 6 bases for J; bases not matched to a gene: 5. This CDR3 is 13 amino acids long.

The chain couples TRBV10-3 to TRBJ2-1; D gene uncertain. V shed 4 bases and J shed 7 bases, with 11 bases lying between them. This CDR3 is built from 13 residues. Germline CDR1 is ENHRY and CDR2 is SYGVKD. The CDR3 sequence: CAISALASNEQFF. CDR3 coding DNA: TGTGCCATCAGTGCCTTGGCGAGTAATGAGCAGTTCTTC.

The chain couples TRBV6-1 to TRBJ1-5; TRBD1 aligns across 11 bases. J gave up 9 bases and V 6 bases, and 7 bases lay outside the gene matches. Germline CDR1 MNHNS, CDR2 SASEGT. The CDR3 has 14 residues. The CDR3 reads CASRVGDRGRPQHF. The CDR3 region has the DNA TGTGCCAGCAGGGTGGGGGACAGGGGGAGGCCCCAGCATTTT.

The V gene is TRBV7-2, the J gene TRBJ2-1, with a tentative D call TRBD2 (5 bases). With 2 bases removed from V and 9 bases from J, the gap between germline ends came to 17 bases. Germline V CDR1 and CDR2: SGHTA, FQGNSA. This CDR3 has 15 residues. The chain's CDR3 is CASSLFGRRFSEQFF. Written as DNA, the CDR3 is TGTGCCAGCAGCTTATTTGGTAGGAGGTTTAGTGAGCAGTTCTTC.

This chain joins TRBV18 and TRBJ1-1; no reliable D call. V dropped 0 bases and J dropped 0 bases, with 8 bases sitting between them. The CDR3 is 15 amino acids. In germline, CDR1 is KGHSH, CDR2 LQKENI. CDR3 amino acids: CASSPPLQLNTEAFF. The CDR3 DNA is TGTGCCAGCTCACCACCGTTACAGCTGAACACTGAAGCTTTCTTT.

This chain links TRBV7-3 with TRBJ2-3; D is unresolved. Germline V gene lookup returns CDR1 SGHTA and CDR2 FQGTGA. This CDR3 has 14 residues. V gave up 5 bases and J gave up 2 bases, with 11 bases separating them. CDR3 region: CASSPSVNTDTQYF. CDR3 DNA: TGTGCCAGCAGCCCCTCCGTCAACACAGATACGCAGTATTTT.

Written as DNA, the CDR3 is TGTGCCATCAGCAGGGATAAGCACGAGCAGTACTTC. It yields the protein CAISRDKHEQYF. The V and J genes are TRBV10-3 and TRBJ2-7; tentatively, D is TRBD1 (5 bases). The CDR3 totals 12 residues. Germline-derived CDR1 and CDR2 are ENHRY and SYGVKD. Trimming cost V 6 bases and J 5 bases, with 11 bases left between them.

V is TRBV7-7 and J is TRBJ2-2; D is possibly TRBD2 (7 bases). Germline CDR1 is SSHAT and CDR2 is FNYEAQ (reference sequence). V gave up 3 bases and J gave up 7 bases, with 18 bases separating them. The CDR3 runs to 16 residues. The CDR3 protein is CASSFTPTGGNGELFF. The DNA for the CDR3 is TGTGCCAGCAGCTTCACCCCTACGGGGGGCAACGGGGAGCTGTTTTTT.

The chain links TRBV28 to TRBJ2-7; the D is unclear. This CDR3 contains 13 residues. V was shortened by 6 bases and J by 6 bases, with 15 bases between the two germline ends. Germline CDR1 reads MDHEN; CDR2 reads SYDVKM. The CDR3 sequence is CASRRGDLGEQYF. CDR3 nucleotide sequence: TGTGCCAGCAGGAGAGGAGATCTGGGCGAGCAGTACTTC.

The chain joins TRBV2 to TRBJ2-1; D unresolved. Trimming took off 7 bases at V and 0 bases at J, with 10 bases between the two ends. CDR1 is SNHLY and CDR2 is FYNNEI in the germline V gene. The CDR3 spans 14 residues. The CDR3 protein is CASMPQSSYNEQFF. CDR3 nucleotide sequence: TGTGCCAGCATGCCGCAGAGCTCCTACAATGAGCAGTTCTTC.